Sequencing of this T cell receptor beta chain was carried out in a study of blood T cell repertoires in COVID-19. Study as a whole: COVID-19 samples from acute and convalescent phases originated in the United States, Italy and Spain. T cells, B-cell-depleted T cells, or PBMCs provided the cDNA or gDNA that served as material.

The germline V gene has CDR1 LGHDT and CDR2 YNNKEL (reference sequence). This CDR3 has 15 residues. Trimming removed 1 base from V and 1 base from J, with 10 bases in between. Methods used by the authors: Estimated nucleated cell counts came from reference gene primer amplification. Clones were read by immunoSEQ multiplex PCR, and TCRdb kept only the in-frame ones, dropping some. V, J and clone size reflect that table, while D and trimming were determined from the DNA. This sample has around 310,000 clones, with over 75% found just once. Sequences were obtained from peripheral blood. The gene calls are TRBV3-1 (or the pseudogene TRBV3-2) and TRBJ1-1, with a weak D call TRBD1 (5 bases). This sequence was found in an older woman with acute or convalescent COVID-19. The CDR3 spells CASSQVIGGNTEAFF. CDR3 DNA: TGTGCCAGCAGCCAAGTTATCGGGGGGAACACTGAAGCTTTCTTT.